This TCR beta chain comes out of a study of immune evolution from preneoplasia to lung adenocarcinoma. Overall study: HLA loss of heterozygosity: less than 9% AIS, over 12% MIA, about 32% ADC, none AAH. Study conclusions and caveats: Normal lung had the highest top T cell clone frequencies. Normal lung had highest clonality; later lesions appeared denser, more diverse. KRAS-mutant nodules had the highest T cell clonality.

This CDR3 comprises 14 residues. Trimming at V came to 5 bases and at J to 5 bases, leaving 8 bases not matched to a gene. Germline loops: CDR1 MNHNS, CDR2 SASEGT. TCRdb keeps only in-frame clones here, not all; method: immunoSEQ multiplex PCR. The profile shows 9,000 to 13,000 clones, under 90% of them singletons. As for this clone: Antigen: not known.

This chain connects TRBV6-1 to TRBJ1-2; 7 nucleotides align to TRBD1. Sequencing input: FFPE minimally invasive lung adenocarcinoma tissue. This clonotype was sampled from a person aged 65 to 85 with lung adenocarcinoma. The DNA of the CDR3 is TGTGCCAGCAGTAAAGACAGGGAAGCGTATGGCTACACCTTC. Translation: CASSKDREAYGYTF.